Listed below are T cell receptor beta chains from one sample, sequenced in a study of OX40 agonist ivuxolimab in advanced cancers. Data came from immunoSEQ multiplex PCR; TCRdb stores just in-frame clones and leaves some out. The sample yields tens of thousands of clones, around 77% seen once. Here the sequenced sample was CD4+ or CD8+ T cells sorted from blood, taken in a trial of the OX40 agonist ivuxolimab. These receptors were taken from an adult with an advanced solid tumor such as melanoma, head and neck, liver or kidney cancer. Both conserved end residues are part of each CDR3. A D gene is named only where the DNA matches it firmly. Clone size appears in some rows only: once, few, many, or a class for an expanded clone.

DNA: TGTGCCAGCAGACCGGGACTAGCGGGACCGTACGAGCAGTACTTC
CDR3: CASRPGLAGPYEQYF
J: TRBJ2-7
D: TRBD2
size: -
V: TRBV6-5

DNA: TGTGCCAGTAGGTCGACAGGGGCTAATGAAAAACTGTTTTTT
CDR3: CASRSTGANEKLFF
J: TRBJ1-4
D: TRBD1
size: once
V: TRBV19

DNA: TGTGCCAGCAGCCCATCGACAAGAGGAAACACCATATATTTT
CDR3: CASSPSTRGNTIYF
J: TRBJ1-3
D: -
size: -
V: TRBV7-8

DNA: TGTGCCAGCTCACCACCAGGGACGGGGAACATTCAGTACTTC
CDR3: CASSPPGTGNIQYF
J: TRBJ2-4
D: -
size: -
V: TRBV18

DNA: TGCAGTGCTAGAGATCCCCCTACGCAGTATTTT
CDR3: CSARDPPTQYF
J: TRBJ2-3
D: -
size: -
V: TRBV20-1

DNA: TGTGCCAGCAGCTTAGGGCAGCTGGGAACATATGGCTACACCTTC
CDR3: CASSLGQLGTYGYTF
J: TRBJ1-2
D: -
size: -
V: TRBV5-6

DNA: TGTGCCAGCAGCTCAGGACAGCCAGGAACTAATGAAAAACTGTTTTTT
CDR3: CASSSGQPGTNEKLFF
J: TRBJ1-4
D: -
size: -
V: TRBV5-4

DNA: TGTGCCAGCAGTTTATCCTCGGGGGGACAGGGGATTTCACCCCTCCACTTT
CDR3: CASSLSSGGQGISPLHF
J: TRBJ1-6
D: TRBD1
size: few
V: TRBV27

DNA: TGCGCCAGCAGCCGGAGCGGGACTTCAATTTACAATGAGCAGTTCTTC
CDR3: CASSRSGTSIYNEQFF
J: TRBJ2-1
D: TRBD2
size: -
V: TRBV5-1

DNA: TGTGCCAGTAGTACATCCGGGACAATGGGTGGCTACACCTTC
CDR3: CASSTSGTMGGYTF
J: TRBJ1-2
D: -
size: few
V: TRBV19

DNA: TGCGCCAGCAGCTTGAGTAGCGGAGACCGGCCCCGGGAGCTGTTTTTT
CDR3: CASSLSSGDRPRELFF
J: TRBJ2-2
D: -
size: -
V: TRBV5-1

DNA: TGTGCCAGCAGCAGAGCTAGCGCCCTTGGGCACGAGCAGTACTTC
CDR3: CASSRASALGHEQYF
J: TRBJ2-7
D: -
size: -
V: TRBV5-4

DNA: TGCGCCAGCAGTGAAACGGGACACTCCCAAGAGACCCAGTACTTC
CDR3: CASSETGHSQETQYF
J: TRBJ2-5
D: -
size: -
V: TRBV10-1

DNA: TGTGCCAGCTACAGGGTTGGCACTGAAGCTTTCTTT
CDR3: CASYRVGTEAFF
J: TRBJ1-1
D: -
size: -
V: TRBV27

DNA: TGTGCCACCAGCAGCTACAGGGGCTCGAACACTGAAGCTTTCTTT
CDR3: CATSSYRGSNTEAFF
J: TRBJ1-1
D: TRBD1
size: -
V: TRBV15

DNA: TGTGCCAGCAGCCCCCGGATCTCCTCTTACAATGAGCAGTTCTTC
CDR3: CASSPRISSYNEQFF
J: TRBJ2-1
D: -
size: -
V: TRBV11-2